Presented here are 32 T cell receptor beta chains from one specimen sequenced in a study of identical twins. From the 5' RACE reads, TCRdb called clonotypes with MiXCR, one entry per CDR3 protein. The sample yields 500,000 to 600,000 distinct CDR3 sequences, about 20% seen once. The data also belong to a second study, concerning T cells expressing NK-cell markers.

What was sequenced was CD4+ T cells sorted from blood. All receptors come from a woman between 18 and 30 years old in good health.

This clonotype came up a few times. This chain links TRBV2 with TRBJ2-1; a possible D gene is TRBD2 (6 bases). This CDR3 spans 13 amino acids. V dropped 6 bases and J dropped 7 bases, with 13 bases sitting between them. Germline loops: CDR1 SNHLY, CDR2 FYNNEI. The CDR3 coding sequence is TGTGCCAGCAGCCGGGACTTCCAGAATGAGCAGTTCTTC. Its protein is CASSRDFQNEQFF.

V gene TRBV7-2 combines with J gene TRBJ2-5; TRBD1 agrees at 7 bases. Trimming cost V 1 base and J 2 bases; bases outside gene matches: 4. This CDR3 region has 15 residues. CDR1 and CDR2 (germline): SGHTA, FQGNSA. CDR3 residues: CASSLGGQIQETQYF. The CDR3 nucleotides read TGTGCCAGCAGCTTAGGGGGACAGATACAAGAGACCCAGTACTTC. Variable domain in full (rest from reference TRBV7-2 and TRBJ2-5): GAGVSQSPSNKVTEKGKDVELRCDPISGHTALYWYRQSLGQGLEFLIYFQGNSAPDKSGLPSDRFSAERTGGSVSTLTIQRTQQEDSAVYLCASSLGGQIQETQYFGPGTRLLVL.

This clonotype was detected ten times or more. The CDR3 spells CASSRGQGKGEAFF. CDR3 nucleotide sequence: TGTGCCAGCAGTCGCGGACAGGGGAAAGGTGAAGCTTTCTTT. The chain links TRBV12-3 or TRBV12-4 to TRBJ1-1; 9 bases line up with TRBD1. The CDR3 covers 14 residues. Losses at the gene ends were 5 bases for V and 7 bases for J; bases not matched to a gene: 8.

This rearrangement joins TRBV5-1 to TRBJ2-1, with 7 bases matching TRBD2. This CDR3 has 16 residues. Germline CDR1 and CDR2: SGHRS and YFSETQ. The V gene end was trimmed by 4 bases and the J gene end by 2 bases; junction bases not matched to a gene: 9. As DNA, the CDR3 is TGCGCCAGCAGCCTAGCAGCGGGAATCACCTACAATGAGCAGTTCTTC. Encoded protein: CASSLAAGITYNEQFF.

CDR3 DNA sequence: TGTGCCAGCAGTCTCGACAGTCGGTCCTACAATGAGCAGTTCTTC. As protein: CASSLDSRSYNEQFF. The chain uses TRBV2 and TRBJ2-1; tentative D call: TRBD1 (5 bases). Germline V gene data show CDR1 as SNHLY and CDR2 as FYNNEI. Trimming left V 5 bases short and J 1 base short, with 12 bases between. The CDR3 is 15 residues long.

The table lists this clonotype with a few counts. This rearrangement joins TRBV12-3 or TRBV12-4 to TRBJ2-2; D is perhaps TRBD1 (6 bases). V lost 8 bases, J lost 7 bases, and 14 bases lay in between. The CDR3 totals 13 residues. CDR3 in amino acids: CASSLQGHGELFF. For the CDR3, the DNA is TGTGCCAGCTCCCTCCAGGGGCACGGGGAGCTGTTTTTT.

The V call is TRBV3-1, the J call TRBJ1-6; D gene ambiguous. The CDR3 covers 13 residues. CDR1 and CDR2 (germline): LGHDT, YNNKEL (reference sequence). V was cut by 4 bases and J by 10 bases, with 11 bases left in between. The DNA for the CDR3 is TGTGCCAGCAGCCCCCATGAGGCCTCACCCCTCCACTTT. Translating gives CASSPHEASPLHF.

The genes are TRBV20-1 and TRBJ2-1; maybe TRBD1 (5 bases). The CDR3 runs 12 residues. Trimming shortened V by 5 bases and J by 6 bases, and 11 bases separated the two germline ends. The germline V gene has CDR1 DFQATT and CDR2 SNEGSKA (reference sequence). The CDR3 DNA reads TGCAGTGCTCCCCGTAGGGGCAATGAGCAGTTCTTC. It codes for CSAPRRGNEQFF.

The genes are TRBV7-2 and TRBJ2-3; 10 bases are shared with TRBD2. The ends lost 3 bases at V and 2 bases at J; junction bases unmatched: 5. Germline assignment: CDR1 SGHTA and CDR2 FQGNSA. The CDR3 runs 16 residues. This chain's CDR3 is CASSLWTSGFTDTQYF. The CDR3 DNA reads as TGTGCCAGCAGCTTGTGGACTAGCGGATTCACAGATACGCAGTATTTT.

The chain uses TRBV4-1 and TRBJ2-7, with D perhaps assigned TRBD1 or TRBD2 (6 bases each). In germline, CDR1 is MGHRA, CDR2 YSYEKL. The CDR3 loop spans 13 amino acids. Trimming cost V 5 bases and J 3 bases, with 11 bases left between them. The CDR3 DNA is TGCGCCAGCAGCAAACAGGGAGGCTACGAGCAGTACTTC. Its protein is CASSKQGGYEQYF.

This clonotype was detected a few times. The rearrangement joins TRBV5-1 to TRBJ2-3; 7 bases are a match to TRBD1. The V and J ends lost 3 bases and 3 bases, in that order; junction bases with no gene match: 7. Germline values: CDR1 SGHRS, CDR2 YFSETQ. This CDR3 region has 15 residues. As DNA, the CDR3 is TGCGCCAGCAGCTGGAACCGGGACAGTACAGATACGCAGTATTTT. It yields the protein CASSWNRDSTDTQYF.

In this sample, this clonotype turned up many times. The rearrangement links TRBV29-1 to TRBJ1-4, with D perhaps TRBD1 (6 bases). The CDR3 has 12 residues. Germline loops: CDR1 SQVTM, CDR2 ANQGSEA. V lost 4 bases to trimming and J lost 6 bases, with 9 bases between them. The CDR3: CSVVQGDEKLFF. CDR3 nucleotides: TGCAGCGTTGTACAGGGCGATGAAAAACTGTTTTTT. Complete variable domain (other parts from reference TRBV29-1 and TRBJ1-4): SAVISQKPSRDICQRGTSLTIQCQVDSQVTMMFWYRQQPGQSLTLIATANQGSEATYESGFVIDKFPISRPNLTFSTLTVSNMSPEDSSIYLCSVVQGDEKLFFGSGTQLSVL.

The chain employs TRBV12-3 or TRBV12-4 and TRBJ1-1; 7 nucleotides match TRBD1. This CDR3 is 15 amino acids long. After removal of 5 bases from V and 0 bases from J, the junction contained 6 bases not matched to a gene. CDR3 residues: CASSGHGTVNTEAFF. CDR3 sequence (DNA): TGTGCCAGCAGTGGCCACGGGACAGTGAACACTGAAGCTTTCTTT.

This clonotype came up a few times. V is TRBV4-3 and J is TRBJ2-2, with TRBD1 matching over 7 bases. The CDR3 runs 15 residues. Germline CDR1 reads LGHNA; CDR2 reads YSLEER. V gave up 4 bases and J gave up 2 bases; unmatched junction bases: 4. This CDR3 is CASSLRGTNTGELFF. The CDR3 DNA sequence: TGCGCCAGCAGCCTCAGGGGGACCAACACCGGGGAGCTGTTTTTT.

The V and J genes are TRBV15 and TRBJ2-7; D is uncertain. This CDR3 region has 14 residues. The V gene lost 3 bases and the J gene lost 5 bases, with 14 bases spanning the gap. CDR1 is LNHNV, CDR2 YYDKDF, per germline (reference sequence). In DNA, the CDR3 is TGTGCCACCAGCAGTTGGACGGTCTTCCACGAGCAGTACTTC. Translation: CATSSWTVFHEQYF.

This chain connects TRBV2 to TRBJ1-2; maybe TRBD1 (5 bases). Trimming took 4 bases from V and 1 from J, leaving 10 bases between them. CDR3 length: 14 residues. From germline, CDR1 is SNHLY and CDR2 FYNNEI. CDR3 sequence reads: CASSGDEGNYGYTF. The CDR3 DNA is TGTGCCAGCAGTGGGGACGAGGGTAACTATGGCTACACCTTC.

In this sample, this clonotype turned up many times. The J gene is TRBJ2-1, the V gene TRBV5-1; D not resolved. V gave up 0 bases and J gave up 8 bases, with 6 bases separating them. The CDR3 length is 12 residues. CDR1 SGHRS and CDR2 YFSETQ come from the germline V gene. CDR3 loop: CASSLGGDEQFF. The CDR3 nucleotides read TGCGCCAGCAGCTTGGGTGGGGATGAGCAGTTCTTC.

This clonotype was detected only once. The rearrangement links TRBV10-3 to TRBJ2-5; the match to TRBD1 covers 7 bases. This CDR3 comprises 15 residues. Trimming cost V 7 bases and J 4 bases; bases outside gene matches: 12. The germline CDR1 and CDR2 sequences are ENHRY and SYGVKD. CDR3 bases: TGTGCCATCAACGATCGACAGGGCCAGAGAGAGACCCAGTACTTC. Its protein product is CAINDRQGQRETQYF.

The gene calls are TRBV18 and TRBJ2-7, with 7 bases identical to TRBD1. Germline V gene data show CDR1 as KGHSH and CDR2 as LQKENI. After removal of 6 bases from V and 3 bases from J, the junction contained 5 bases not matched to a gene. This CDR3 spans 13 amino acids. CDR3 amino acids: CASSQDRHYEQYF. CDR3 DNA: TGTGCCAGCTCCCAGGACAGGCACTACGAGCAGTACTTC.

This clonotype showed up many times. The chain is built from TRBV12-3 or TRBV12-4 and TRBJ2-5; 10 positions match TRBD1. V gave up 6 bases and J gave up 5 bases; unmatched junction bases: 3. The CDR3 runs to 13 residues. The CDR3 coding sequence is TGTGCCAGCAGACGACAGGGGGCTGAGACCCAGTACTTC. Its translation is CASRRQGAETQYF.

This sequence joins TRBV7-2 and TRBJ2-3; 9 bases fit TRBD2. Germline CDR1 is SGHTA and CDR2 is FQGNSA. The CDR3 sequence is 14 residues long. With V trimmed by 6 bases and J by 6 bases, 7 bases remained unmatched. CDR3 residues: CASRQGLASDTQYF. The CDR3 DNA sequence: TGTGCCAGCAGACAAGGACTAGCGTCTGATACGCAGTATTTT. Filled out from reference TRBV7-2 and TRBJ2-3, the complete variable domain reads GAGVSQSPSNKVTEKGKDVELRCDPISGHTALYWYRQSLGQGLEFLIYFQGNSAPDKSGLPSDRFSAERTGGSVSTLTIQRTQQEDSAVYLCASRQGLASDTQYFGPGTRLTVL.

This clonotype occurred a few times. J is TRBJ1-4 and V is TRBV20-1, with TRBD1 identical over 8 bases. V shed 6 bases, J shed 3 bases, and the junction held 6 bases outside the gene matches. The germline V gene encodes CDR1 DFQATT and CDR2 SNEGSKA (reference sequence). CDR3 length: 14 amino acids. CDR3 region: CSASQGAANEKLFF. The CDR3, as DNA: TGCAGTGCGTCGCAGGGGGCGGCTAATGAAAAACTGTTTTTT.

This chain connects TRBV19 to TRBJ2-7; D may be TRBD2 (7 bases). The CDR3 contains 12 residues. V was cut by 10 bases and J by 7 bases, with 17 bases left in between. Germline V lookup: CDR1 LNHDA, CDR2 SQIVND (reference sequence). The CDR3: CATSGGPREQYF. CDR3 sequence (DNA): TGTGCCACCTCCGGGGGGCCCAGAGAGCAGTACTTC.

There are a few counts of this clonotype. The chain recombines TRBV9 with TRBJ1-1; D perhaps matches TRBD1 (6 bases). Germline CDR1 reads SGDLS; CDR2 reads YYNGEE. The CDR3 runs to 12 residues. V lost 0 bases and J lost 12, with 12 bases in between. The CDR3 DNA sequence: TGTGCCAGCAGCGTAGTAGGGGGGGCACCTTTCTTT. Its protein is CASSVVGGAPFF.

This clonotype was seen a handful of times. V usage is TRBV12-3 or TRBV12-4 and J usage is TRBJ1-1; 9 bases match TRBD1. The junction had 13 bases not matched to a gene; V was cut back by 5 bases and J by 12 bases. CDR3 length equals 14 residues. The CDR3 sequence is CASSAPRGQGSPFF. CDR3 bases: TGTGCCAGCAGTGCACCAAGGGGACAGGGTTCACCTTTCTTT.

V usage is TRBV29-1 and J usage is TRBJ2-1; tentatively, D is TRBD2 (6 bases). Germline V lookup: CDR1 SQVTM, CDR2 ANQGSEA. CDR3 length: 11 amino acids. The CDR3 loop reads CTIAAYNEQFF. CDR3 coding DNA: TGCACGATAGCGGCCTACAATGAGCAGTTCTTC.

This chain uses TRBV2 with TRBJ2-3; 7 positions match TRBD2. Germline assignment: CDR1 SNHLY and CDR2 FYNNEI. J gave up 7 bases and V 6 bases, and 16 bases lay outside the gene matches. This CDR3 spans 16 amino acids. The CDR3 bases are TGTGCCAGCAGCCGCCTTGGGGCGGGAGCACACCATACGCAGTATTTT. Translation: CASSRLGAGAHHTQYF.

The chain carries TRBV6-5 and TRBJ1-4; D is uncertain. Germline V gene lookup returns CDR1 MNHEY and CDR2 SVGAGI. V was trimmed by 2 bases and J by 8 bases, leaving 18 bases between them. CDR3 length equals 16 residues. CDR3 region: CASSYAGGREQEKLFF. The CDR3 DNA follows: TGTGCCAGCAGTTACGCCGGAGGAAGGGAACAAGAAAAACTGTTTTTT.

The chain is built from TRBV6-1 and TRBJ2-5; 7 positions match TRBD1. From germline, CDR1 is MNHNS and CDR2 SASEGT. The length of the CDR3 is 13 residues. The J segment lost 4 bases and the V segment lost 6 bases, leaving 5 bases of the junction unmatched. DNA of the CDR3: TGTGCCAGCAGGGAAACAGGGGTAGAGACCCAGTACTTC. Its translation is CASRETGVETQYF.

The CDR3 protein is CASSESFRDTEAFF. The CDR3 DNA is TGTGCCAGCAGTGAATCGTTCAGAGACACTGAAGCTTTCTTT. V and J are TRBV25-1 and TRBJ1-1; D not resolved. The CDR3 spans 14 residues. The germline V gene has CDR1 MGHDK and CDR2 SYGVNS. Trimming took off 1 base at V and 3 bases at J, with 9 bases between the two ends.

The rearrangement joins TRBV6-1 to TRBJ1-1; D uncertain. Germline V gives CDR1 MNHNS, CDR2 SASEGT. V was pared by 6 bases and J by 0 bases, with 14 bases between. The CDR3 runs to 15 residues. The chain's CDR3 is CASSRVGGMNTEAFF. The CDR3 nucleotides read TGTGCCAGCAGCCGTGTAGGCGGGATGAACACTGAAGCTTTCTTT.

The gene calls are TRBV7-2 and TRBJ2-7, with TRBD2 matching over 7 bases. Per the germline V gene, CDR1 is SGHTA and CDR2 is FQGNSA. With 1 base clipped from V and 2 bases from J, the junction kept 5 bases outside the gene matches. The CDR3 is 15 residues long. The DNA for the CDR3 is TGTGCCAGCAGCTTAGGAGCGGGACGAACCTACGAGCAGTACTTC. Translation: CASSLGAGRTYEQYF.